This T cell receptor beta chain was sequenced for a study of blood T cell repertoires in COVID-19. V was cut by 6 bases and J by 0 bases, with 15 bases left in between. This CDR3 contains 16 residues. Germline V lookup: CDR1 LNHDA, CDR2 SQIVND (reference sequence). Generated by immunoSEQ multiplex PCR, the TCRdb table keeps only in-frame clones and is missing some. The table lists approximately 200,000 clones, more than 60% of them singletons. The sequenced material came from peripheral blood. The V gene is TRBV19, the J gene TRBJ1-5; D perhaps matches TRBD1 (6 bases). The origin of this receptor is a woman aged 50 to 60 with acute or convalescent COVID-19. In DNA form, the CDR3 reads TGTGCCAGTAGCGATCGTTGGACAGTTAGCAATCAGCCCCAGCATTTT. Protein product: CASSDRWTVSNQPQHF.